This TCR beta chain stems from a study of Graves' ophthalmopathy and Graves' hyperthyroidism. The CDR3 length is 16 residues. V lost 0 bases and J lost 3; bases outside the gene matches: 9. CDR1 and CDR2 from the germline V gene are DFQATT and SNEGSKA (reference sequence). This clonotype came up many times. The authors amplified TCR beta CDR3 regions, and they did so from RNA transcripts for repertoire sequencing. An initial RT-PCR round employing HTBI primers preceded a second-round multiplex PCR. TCRdb reprocessed the multiplex PCR reads with MiXCR, giving one entry per CDR3 protein. The sample lists roughly 300,000 distinct CDR3 sequences, roughly a sixth occurring once.

The V gene is TRBV20-1, the J gene TRBJ2-7; 9 positions agree with TRBD2. The sequence derives from an adult man with Graves' ophthalmopathy. The sequenced sample was peripheral blood. The CDR3 loop reads CSARDLSGTSLYEQYF. The CDR3 coding sequence is TGCAGTGCTAGAGACCTTTCCGGGACTAGCCTCTACGAGCAGTACTTC.